The TCR beta chain described here comes from a study of cytomegalovirus exposure and HLA in healthy donors. The germline gives CDR1 SGHTA, CDR2 FQGTGA. The CDR3 is 14 amino acids. Trimming stripped 3 bases from V and 4 bases from J, with 13 bases between. Regarding the study as a whole: Later analysis reportedly placed an Asian-associated ancestry cluster below the roughly 630-donor mean in N-insertions. Reported performance of the classifier showed diagnosis of cytomegalovirus status with high specificity and sensitivity. HLA restriction was apparent for most CMV-associated TCR beta chains in a later analysis.

Primers for the PCR totalled 60 Vbeta and 13 Jbeta. Measured with immunoSEQ multiplex PCR; TCRdb has only the in-frame clones, and not every one. The table has about 210,000 clones, approximately 80% seen once. About this clone: Its target is unknown.

Sequenced input: PBMCs. This TCR derives from a man aged 30-40 years in good health and CMV-seronegative. The V call is TRBV7-3, the J call TRBJ2-7, with a possible D match to TRBD1 (6 bases). Here the CDR3 reads CASSFLAGTYEQYF. The CDR3 DNA sequence: TGTGCCAGCAGCTTTCTAGCCGGGACATACGAGCAGTACTTC.